This record concerns one TCR beta chain sequence. The data were taken from a study of blood T cell repertoires in COVID-19. About the research overall: The samples span acute and convalescent COVID-19 from the United States, Italy and Spain. T cells, B-cell-depleted T cells, or PBMCs supplied cDNA or gDNA.

The CDR3 sequence is 15 residues long. The germline V gene encodes CDR1 SGHRS and CDR2 YFSETQ. V lost 0 bases and J lost 3, with 10 bases in between. As processed by the authors: Estimation of nucleated cell counts was performed using reference gene primer amplification. TCRdb's copy holds only in-frame clones and misses some; the assay was immunoSEQ multiplex PCR. V and J calls and clone size follow that table, whereas D and trimming were derived from the DNA. The sample has roughly 150,000 clones; roughly nine tenths are singletons. The Seattle patients, enrolled during active infection, were followed longitudinally.

The chain couples TRBV5-1 to TRBJ1-5; D perhaps matches TRBD1 (5 bases). The clonotype was recovered from a man aged 18 to 29 with COVID-19, enrolled during active disease. Material: peripheral blood. DNA of the CDR3: TGCGCCAGCAGCTTGGGTACAGGTCCCAATCAGCCCCAGCATTTT. As protein: CASSLGTGPNQPQHF. Based on the CDR3 plus reference TRBV5-1 and TRBJ1-5, the full variable domain is KAGVTQTPRYLIKTRGQQVTLSCSPISGHRSVSWYQQTPGQGLQFLFEYFSETQRNKGNFPGRFSGRQFSNSRSEMNVSTLELGDSALYLCASSLGTGPNQPQHFGDGTRLSIL.